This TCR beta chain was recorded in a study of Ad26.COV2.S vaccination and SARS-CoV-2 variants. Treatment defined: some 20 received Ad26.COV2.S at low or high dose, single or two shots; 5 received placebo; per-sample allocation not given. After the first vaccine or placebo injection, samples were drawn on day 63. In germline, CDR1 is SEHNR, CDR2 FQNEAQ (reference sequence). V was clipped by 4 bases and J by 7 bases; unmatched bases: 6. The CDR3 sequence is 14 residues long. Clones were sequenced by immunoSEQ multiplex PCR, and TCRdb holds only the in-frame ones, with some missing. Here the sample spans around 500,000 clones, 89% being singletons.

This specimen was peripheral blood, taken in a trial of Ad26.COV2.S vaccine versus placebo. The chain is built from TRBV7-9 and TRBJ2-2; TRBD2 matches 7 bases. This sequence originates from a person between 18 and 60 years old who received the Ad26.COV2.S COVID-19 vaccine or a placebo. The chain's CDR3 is CASSSGLGLGELFF. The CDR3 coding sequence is TGTGCCAGCAGCTCAGGACTAGGACTCGGGGAGCTGTTTTTT.